Listed below are T cell receptor beta chains from one sample, sequenced in a study of shared clonotypes between healthy human individuals. Only in-frame clones appear in the TCRdb table, and some are missing; sequencing was by immunoSEQ multiplex PCR. The sample records 2 million to 3 million clones, 80% to 95% being singletons. Sequencing input: naive CD4+ T cells from PBMCs. Receptors were obtained from a man aged 18 to 35 in good health. Some clones in this sample may be carry-over from other donors' samples. The CDR3 runs from the conserved cysteine through the conserved F or W. D genes are given only for firm matches. Size tells how often a clone was seen (once, few, many) or the class of an expanded clone, and some rows leave it out.

J gene: TRBJ2-7; clone size: NA; V gene: TRBV28; D gene: TRBD2; CDR3 DNA: TGTGCCAGTATAGGGACTAGCGGGAGCTGGGAGCAGTACTTC; CDR3 protein: CASIGTSGSWEQYF
J gene: TRBJ1-1; clone size: NA; V gene: TRBV2; D gene: NA; CDR3 DNA: TGTGCCAGCGCCAAGGCTGGGACTGAAGCTTTCTTT; CDR3 protein: CASAKAGTEAFF
J gene: TRBJ2-3; clone size: NA; V gene: TRBV19; D gene: NA; CDR3 DNA: TGTGCCAGTAGCCGACCGGGGGATACGCAGTATTTT; CDR3 protein: CASSRPGDTQYF
J gene: TRBJ2-1; clone size: NA; V gene: TRBV5-1; D gene: NA; CDR3 DNA: TGCGCCAGCAGCACGGGTCCGGGACGCTTCTTGAGGGGCGGTGAGCAGTTCTTC; CDR3 protein: CASSTGPGRFLRGGEQFF
J gene: TRBJ2-3; clone size: NA; V gene: TRBV6-5; D gene: TRBD2; CDR3 DNA: TGTGCCAGCAATCGGCTAGCGGGTTTCACAGATACGCAGTATTTT; CDR3 protein: CASNRLAGFTDTQYF
J gene: TRBJ2-1; clone size: NA; V gene: TRBV5-1; D gene: NA; CDR3 DNA: TGCGCCAGCAGCTTGGTCGTAGGAGGGGGCAATGAGCAGTTCTTC; CDR3 protein: CASSLVVGGGNEQFF
J gene: TRBJ2-7; clone size: NA; V gene: TRBV19; D gene: NA; CDR3 DNA: TGTGCCAGTAGTATAAGCGGCACCCCCTCCTACGAGCAGTACTTC; CDR3 protein: CASSISGTPSYEQYF
J gene: TRBJ2-4; clone size: NA; V gene: TRBV27; D gene: NA; CDR3 DNA: TGTGCCAGCAGTTTAAACATTCAGTACTTC; CDR3 protein: CASSLNIQYF
J gene: TRBJ2-7; clone size: NA; V gene: TRBV7-9; D gene: NA; CDR3 DNA: TGTGCCAGCAGCCCCAGTGGGGCAACTGGAGAGCAGTACTTC; CDR3 protein: CASSPSGATGEQYF
J gene: TRBJ2-5; clone size: NA; V gene: TRBV6-6; D gene: TRBD2; CDR3 DNA: TGTGCCAGCAGTTACTCGGGCGGGAGGGACCAAGAGACCCAGTACTTC; CDR3 protein: CASSYSGGRDQETQYF
J gene: TRBJ2-5; clone size: NA; V gene: TRBV27; D gene: NA; CDR3 DNA: TGTGCCAGCAGTTCCACCATTTTTCTCGAGACCCAGTACTTC; CDR3 protein: CASSSTIFLETQYF
J gene: TRBJ1-1; clone size: few; V gene: TRBV25-1; D gene: NA; CDR3 DNA: TGTGCCAGCGCACGACAGGCCTCCTCGGGTACTGAAGCTTTCTTT; CDR3 protein: CASARQASSGTEAFF
J gene: TRBJ1-3; clone size: NA; V gene: TRBV7-9; D gene: TRBD1; CDR3 DNA: TGTGCCAGCAGCCCACAGGGGGCTGGAAACACCATATATTTT; CDR3 protein: CASSPQGAGNTIYF
J gene: TRBJ1-2; clone size: NA; V gene: TRBV29-1; D gene: NA; CDR3 DNA: TGCAGCGTTGCCGGGACCTATGGCTACACCTTC; CDR3 protein: CSVAGTYGYTF
J gene: TRBJ2-2; clone size: NA; V gene: TRBV12-5; D gene: NA; CDR3 DNA: TGTGCTAGTGGCCCAATTCAACCCCTTCCAAACAGGACTTCGAACACCGGGGAGCTGTTTTTT; CDR3 protein: CASGPIQPLPNRTSNTGELFF